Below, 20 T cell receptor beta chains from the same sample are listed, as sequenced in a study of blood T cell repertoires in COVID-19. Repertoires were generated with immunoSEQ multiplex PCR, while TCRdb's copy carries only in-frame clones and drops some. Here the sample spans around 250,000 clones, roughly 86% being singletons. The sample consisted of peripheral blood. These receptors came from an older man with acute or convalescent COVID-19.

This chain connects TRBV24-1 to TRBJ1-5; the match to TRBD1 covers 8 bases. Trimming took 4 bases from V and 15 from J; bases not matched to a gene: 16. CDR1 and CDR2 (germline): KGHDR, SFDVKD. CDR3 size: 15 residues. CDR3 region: CATSERQGRWDLLHF. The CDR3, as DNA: TGTGCCACCAGTGAGAGACAGGGGAGATGGGATTTACTGCATTTT.

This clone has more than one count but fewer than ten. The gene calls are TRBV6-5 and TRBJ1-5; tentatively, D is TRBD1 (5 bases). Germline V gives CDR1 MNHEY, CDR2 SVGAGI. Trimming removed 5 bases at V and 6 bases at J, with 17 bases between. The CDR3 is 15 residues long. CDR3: CASSPRGGSGQPQHF. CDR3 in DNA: TGTGCCAGCAGTCCTCGGGGGGGAAGCGGTCAGCCCCAGCATTTT.

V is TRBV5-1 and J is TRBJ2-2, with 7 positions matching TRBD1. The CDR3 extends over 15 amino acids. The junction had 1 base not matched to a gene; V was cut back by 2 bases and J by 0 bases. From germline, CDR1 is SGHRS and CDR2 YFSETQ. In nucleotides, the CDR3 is TGCGCCAGCAGCTTCGACAGGGCGAACACCGGGGAGCTGTTTTTT. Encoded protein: CASSFDRANTGELFF.

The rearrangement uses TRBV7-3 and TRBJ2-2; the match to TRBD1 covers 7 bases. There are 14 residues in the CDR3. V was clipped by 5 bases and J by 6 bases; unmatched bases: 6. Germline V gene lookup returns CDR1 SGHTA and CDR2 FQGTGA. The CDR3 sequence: CASSRDSPPGELFF. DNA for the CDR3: TGTGCCAGCAGCCGGGACAGCCCCCCCGGGGAGCTGTTTTTT.

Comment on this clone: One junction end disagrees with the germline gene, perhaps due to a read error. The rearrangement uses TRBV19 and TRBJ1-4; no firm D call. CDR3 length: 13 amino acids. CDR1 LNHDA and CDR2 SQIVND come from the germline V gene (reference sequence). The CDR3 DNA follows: TGTGCCAGTTTTAATAGTGTTCTTGAAAAATTGTTTTTT. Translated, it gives CASFNSVLEKLFF.

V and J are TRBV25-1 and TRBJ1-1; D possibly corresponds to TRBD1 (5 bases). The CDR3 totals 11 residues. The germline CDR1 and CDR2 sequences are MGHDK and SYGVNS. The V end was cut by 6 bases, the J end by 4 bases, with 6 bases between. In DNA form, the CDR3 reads TGTGCCAGCAGGCAGGGCACTGAAGCTTTCTTT. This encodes CASRQGTEAFF.

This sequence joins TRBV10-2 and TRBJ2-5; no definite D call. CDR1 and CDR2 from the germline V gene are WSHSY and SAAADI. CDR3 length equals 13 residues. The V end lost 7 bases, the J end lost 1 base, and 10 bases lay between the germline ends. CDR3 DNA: TGCGCCAGCAAGGTTACAGTCCAAGAGACCCAGTACTTC. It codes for CASKVTVQETQYF.

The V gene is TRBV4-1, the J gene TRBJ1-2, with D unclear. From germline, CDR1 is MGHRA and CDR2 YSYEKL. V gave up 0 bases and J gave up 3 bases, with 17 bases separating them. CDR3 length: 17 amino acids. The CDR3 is CASSQDRLTLNYYGYTF. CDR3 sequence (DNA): TGCGCCAGCAGCCAAGACCGACTGACGTTAAATTACTATGGCTACACCTTC.

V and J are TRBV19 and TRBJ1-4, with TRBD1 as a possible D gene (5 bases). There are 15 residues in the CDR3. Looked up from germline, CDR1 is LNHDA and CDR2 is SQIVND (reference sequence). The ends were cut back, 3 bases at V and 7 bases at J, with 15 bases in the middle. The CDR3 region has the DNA TGTGCCAGTAGTATCTTTGGAACAGGATCTGAAAAACTGTTTTTT. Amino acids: CASSIFGTGSEKLFF.

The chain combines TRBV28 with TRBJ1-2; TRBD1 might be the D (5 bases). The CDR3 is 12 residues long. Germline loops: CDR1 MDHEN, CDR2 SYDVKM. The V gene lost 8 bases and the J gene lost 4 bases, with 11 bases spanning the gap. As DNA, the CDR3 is TGTGCCAGCGGTACCAGGGCCTATGGCTACACCTTC. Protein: CASGTRAYGYTF.

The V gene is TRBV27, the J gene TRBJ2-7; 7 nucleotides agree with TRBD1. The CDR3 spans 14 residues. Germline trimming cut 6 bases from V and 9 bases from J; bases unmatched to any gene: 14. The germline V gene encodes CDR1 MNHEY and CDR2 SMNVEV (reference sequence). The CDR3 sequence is CASRDSDRSSGQYF. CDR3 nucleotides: TGTGCCAGCAGGGACTCGGACAGGTCGTCCGGGCAGTACTTC.

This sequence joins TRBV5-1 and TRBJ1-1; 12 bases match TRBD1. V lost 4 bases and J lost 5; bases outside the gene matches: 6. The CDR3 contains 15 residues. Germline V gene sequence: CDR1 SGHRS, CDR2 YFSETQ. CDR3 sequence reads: CASSGVGQGATEAFF. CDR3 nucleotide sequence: TGCGCCAGCAGCGGTGTGGGACAGGGGGCGACTGAAGCTTTCTTT. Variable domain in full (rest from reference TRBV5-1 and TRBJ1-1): KAGVTQTPRYLIKTRGQQVTLSCSPISGHRSVSWYQQTPGQGLQFLFEYFSETQRNKGNFPGRFSGRQFSNSRSEMNVSTLELGDSALYLCASSGVGQGATEAFFGQGTRLTVV.

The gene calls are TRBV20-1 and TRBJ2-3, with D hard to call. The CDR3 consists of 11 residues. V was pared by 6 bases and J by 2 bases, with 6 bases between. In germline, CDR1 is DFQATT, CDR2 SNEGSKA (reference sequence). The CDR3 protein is CSARITDTQYF. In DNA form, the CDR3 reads TGCAGTGCCCGTATCACAGATACGCAGTATTTT.

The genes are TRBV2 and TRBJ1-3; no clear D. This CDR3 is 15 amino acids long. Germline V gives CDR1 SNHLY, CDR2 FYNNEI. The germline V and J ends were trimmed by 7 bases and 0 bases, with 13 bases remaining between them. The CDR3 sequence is CASTMQSLSGNTIYF. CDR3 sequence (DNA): TGTGCCAGCACGATGCAGTCCCTCTCTGGAAACACCATATATTTT. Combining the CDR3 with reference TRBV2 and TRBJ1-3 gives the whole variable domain EPEVTQTPSHQVTQMGQEVILRCVPISNHLYFYWYRQILGQKVEFLVSFYNNEISEKSEIFDDQFSVERPDGSNFTLKIRSTKLEDSAMYFCASTMQSLSGNTIYFGEGSWLTVV.

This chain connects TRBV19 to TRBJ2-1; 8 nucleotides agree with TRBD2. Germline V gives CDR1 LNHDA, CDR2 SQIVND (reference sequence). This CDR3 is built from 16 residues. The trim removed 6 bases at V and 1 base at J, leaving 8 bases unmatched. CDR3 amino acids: CASSRPGGGSYNEQFF. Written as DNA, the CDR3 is TGTGCCAGTAGCAGACCCGGGGGGGGGTCCTACAATGAGCAGTTCTTC.

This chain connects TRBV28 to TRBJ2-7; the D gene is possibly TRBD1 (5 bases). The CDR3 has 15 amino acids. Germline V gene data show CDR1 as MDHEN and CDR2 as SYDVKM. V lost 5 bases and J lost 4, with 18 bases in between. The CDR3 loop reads CASSPPSDGAYEQYF. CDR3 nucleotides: TGTGCCAGCAGTCCGCCCTCGGATGGGGCTTACGAGCAGTACTTC.

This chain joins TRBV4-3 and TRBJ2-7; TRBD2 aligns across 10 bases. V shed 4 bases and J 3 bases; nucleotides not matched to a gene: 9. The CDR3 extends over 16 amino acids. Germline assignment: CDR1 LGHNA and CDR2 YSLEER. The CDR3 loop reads CASSRLGAGGNYEQYF. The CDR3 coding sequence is TGCGCCAGCAGCCGTCTGGGAGCGGGGGGGAACTACGAGCAGTACTTC.

The CDR3 spells CASSETGDTQYF. DNA for the CDR3: TGTGCCAGCAGTGAAACGGGAGATACGCAGTATTTT. The chain joins TRBV6-1 to TRBJ2-3; D gene uncertain. Germline assignment: CDR1 MNHNS and CDR2 SASEGT. Trimming left V 2 bases short and J 5 bases short, with 5 bases between. There are 12 residues in the CDR3.

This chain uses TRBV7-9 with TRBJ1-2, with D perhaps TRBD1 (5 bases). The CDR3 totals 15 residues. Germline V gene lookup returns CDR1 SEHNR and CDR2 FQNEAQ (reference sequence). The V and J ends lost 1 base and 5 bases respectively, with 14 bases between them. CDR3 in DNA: TGTGCCAGCAGCTTAGACTATGGGGGGGTATATGGCTACACCTTC. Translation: CASSLDYGGVYGYTF.

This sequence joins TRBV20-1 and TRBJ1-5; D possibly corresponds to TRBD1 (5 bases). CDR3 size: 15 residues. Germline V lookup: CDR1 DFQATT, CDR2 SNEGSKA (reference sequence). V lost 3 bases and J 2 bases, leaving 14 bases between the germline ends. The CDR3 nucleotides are TGCAGTGCTAGTCTAGGGGCGGTGGGCAATCAGCCCCAGCATTTT. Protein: CSASLGAVGNQPQHF.